These 30 T cell receptor beta chains were all obtained from the same sample, sequenced in a study of T cells in Graves' hyperthyroidism and ophthalmopathy. The source material, RNA transcripts, was used to amplify TCR beta CDR3 regions. A set of HTBI primers served as the primers for a first-round RT-PCR of the TCR CDR3. TCRdb reprocessed the multiplex PCR reads via MiXCR and lists one record per CDR3 protein. The sample contains 500,000 to 750,000 distinct CDR3 sequences, 40% to 55% of which appear only once. Sequenced input: peripheral blood or thyroid tissue (not recorded which). The receptors here all came from a woman aged 18-35 years with Graves' hyperthyroidism.

The chain combines TRBV14 with TRBJ2-5; 11 bases fit TRBD1. Germline V CDR1 and CDR2: SGHDN, FVKESK. V was pared by 4 bases and J by 2 bases, with 21 bases of the junction left unmatched. This CDR3 region has 21 residues. CDR3 region: CASSPPGTGGTGSGGQETQYF. CDR3 coding DNA: TGTGCCAGCAGCCCCCCTGGGACAGGGGGTACAGGCAGTGGAGGGCAAGAGACCCAGTACTTC.

This clonotype was recorded many times. J is TRBJ2-7 and V is TRBV11-1; D is ambiguous. Trimming stripped 4 bases from V and 6 bases from J, with 10 bases between. From germline, CDR1 is SGHAT and CDR2 FQDESV (reference sequence). The CDR3 runs to 12 residues. For the CDR3, the DNA is TGTGCCAGCAGCTCCCAAGGCCTCGAGCAGTACTTC. It codes for CASSSQGLEQYF.

Ten or more counts support this clonotype. The rearrangement links TRBV19 to TRBJ2-7; possibly TRBD1 or TRBD2 for D (5 bases each). CDR1 is LNHDA and CDR2 is SQIVND in the germline V gene (reference sequence). Trimming left V 9 bases short and J 0 bases short, with 15 bases between. The CDR3 extends over 14 amino acids. The CDR3: CAREGDPSSYEQYF. The CDR3 DNA follows: TGTGCCAGGGAAGGGGACCCTAGCTCCTACGAGCAGTACTTC.

Ten or more counts support this clonotype. The V call is TRBV19, the J call TRBJ1-5; a weak D match, TRBD1 (6 bases). Germline values: CDR1 LNHDA, CDR2 SQIVND (reference sequence). This CDR3 has 14 amino acids. V was cut by 5 bases and J by 7 bases, with 15 bases left in between. As DNA, the CDR3 is TGTGCCAGTAGTCAACAGGGATCGGTGCAGCCCCAGCATTTT. Residues: CASSQQGSVQPQHF.

To note about this clonotype: This may be a read error, as it is one base from a much larger clone. This chain joins TRBV11-2 and TRBJ2-5, with D hard to call. The CDR3 spans 15 residues. Germline V gene lookup returns CDR1 SGHAT and CDR2 FQNNGV. The CDR3 region is CASSLGAGKQEAQYF. CDR3 sequence (DNA): TGTGCCAGCAGCTTAGGGGCAGGAAAACAAGAGGCCCAGTACTTC.

Details on this clonotype: A read error may be the cause here, since a much bigger clone is one base away. The CDR3 coding sequence is TGTGCCACCAGTGATTTTGCCGGGCATGGCTACACCTTC. Its translation is CATSDFAGHGYTF. The rearrangement uses TRBV24-1 and TRBJ1-2; D remains ambiguous. Germline V gene data show CDR1 as KGHDR and CDR2 as SFDVKD. The CDR3 sequence is 13 residues long. V lost 1 base to trimming and J lost 6 bases, with 8 bases between them.

This clonotype was recorded many times. The V gene is TRBV14, the J gene TRBJ2-2; D might be TRBD1 (5 bases). The CDR3 contains 16 residues. Trimming pared 2 bases from V and 3 bases from J, leaving 13 bases between. Germline V gives CDR1 SGHDN, CDR2 FVKESK. CDR3 bases: TGTGCCAGCAGCCAATATAAAGGGGCGGACACCGGGGAGCTGTTTTTT. Its translation is CASSQYKGADTGELFF.

The rearrangement joins TRBV20-1 to TRBJ1-2; D unclear. Trimming shortened V by 3 bases and J by 13 bases, and 15 bases separated the two germline ends. The CDR3 length is 11 residues. In germline, CDR1 is DFQATT, CDR2 SNEGSKA (reference sequence). CDR3: CSASRNYGSTF. Here the CDR3 DNA reads TGCAGTGCTAGTCGCAACTATGGTTCCACCTTC.

This sequence joins TRBV7-3 and TRBJ1-2; perhaps TRBD1 as D (5 bases). Deletions cut 5 bases from V and 4 bases from J, with 20 bases between. Germline V gene lookup returns CDR1 SGHTA and CDR2 FQGTGA. This CDR3 is 16 amino acids long. The CDR3 here is CASSLGRDSGGYGYTF. In DNA, the CDR3 is TGTGCCAGCAGCCTAGGGCGTGACAGTGGTGGCTATGGCTACACCTTC.

This clonotype occurred a few times. The gene calls are TRBV2 and TRBJ2-3; TRBD1 matches 7 bases. Germline CDR1 is SNHLY and CDR2 is FYNNEI. The CDR3 spans 13 residues. J lost 3 bases, V lost 6 bases, and 3 bases had no gene match. CDR3 loop: CASRRQGTDTQYF. CDR3 coding DNA: TGTGCCAGCAGACGACAGGGAACAGATACGCAGTATTTT. The whole variable domain, filled in from reference TRBV2 and TRBJ2-3, reads EPEVTQTPSHQVTQMGQEVILRCVPISNHLYFYWYRQILGQKVEFLVSFYNNEISEKSEIFDDQFSVERPDGSNFTLKIRSTKLEDSAMYFCASRRQGTDTQYFGPGTRLTVL.

This clonotype appeared a few times. V is TRBV6-5 and J is TRBJ2-3; 10 bases line up with TRBD2. The germline gives CDR1 MNHEY, CDR2 SVGAGI. The trim removed 6 bases at V and 3 bases at J, leaving 6 bases unmatched. The CDR3 totals 15 residues. For the CDR3, the DNA is TGTGCCAGCAGATCGAGCGGGAGGGGAACAGATACGCAGTATTTT. Translation gives CASRSSGRGTDTQYF.

This clonotype was observed many times. The chain joins TRBV7-9 to TRBJ2-7; D remains ambiguous. Germline-derived CDR1 and CDR2 are SEHNR and FQNEAQ (reference sequence). V lost 7 bases to trimming and J lost 0 bases, with 22 bases between them. The CDR3 totals 17 residues. CDR3 sequence: CASNPITGTYSSYEQYF. CDR3 coding DNA: TGTGCCAGCAACCCAATAACGGGTACTTACAGCTCCTACGAGCAGTACTTC. The full variable domain, rest sourced from reference TRBV7-9 and TRBJ2-7, is DTGVSQNPRHKITKRGQNVTFRCDPISEHNRLYWYRQTLGQGPEFLTYFQNEAQLEKSRLLSDRFSAERPKGSFSTLEIQRTEQGDSAMYLCASNPITGTYSSYEQYFGPGTRLTVT.

The V gene is TRBV10-3, the J gene TRBJ1-6; 10 bases align to TRBD1. The CDR3 is 16 amino acids. The germline CDR1 and CDR2 sequences are ENHRY and SYGVKD. The J segment lost 9 bases and the V segment lost 6 bases, leaving 11 bases of the junction unmatched. Here the CDR3 DNA reads TGTGCCATCAGAGGACAGGGGGGCGGAGTTGGTTCACCCCTCCACTTT. Its protein product is CAIRGQGGGVGSPLHF.

This clonotype appeared a few times. The gene calls are TRBV29-1 and TRBJ2-3; D ambiguous. The CDR3 runs to 13 residues. CDR1 SQVTM and CDR2 ANQGSEA come from the germline V gene. Trimming pared 8 bases from V and 2 bases from J, leaving 14 bases between. CDR3 bases: TGCAGCCTCCGCGTGCCCCCCACAGATACGCAGTATTTT. It yields the protein CSLRVPPTDTQYF.

This clonotype was counted a few times. This chain uses TRBV20-1 with TRBJ2-7, with 13 bases identical to TRBD2. The V segment lost 7 bases and the J segment 7 bases; nucleotides outside the gene matches: 7. This CDR3 has 13 residues. From germline, CDR1 is DFQATT and CDR2 SNEGSKA (reference sequence). CDR3 sequence reads: CSGVGLAGQEQYF. DNA of the CDR3: TGCAGTGGAGTGGGACTAGCGGGACAGGAGCAGTACTTC.

Worth noting for this clonotype: A clone one base away is much larger, so this may be a read error. Likely a read error: the CDR3 ends without its conserved phenylalanine or tryptophan. The rearrangement links TRBV6-4 to TRBJ1-2; weak D call: TRBD1 (5 bases). V was clipped by 5 bases and J by 2 bases, with 9 bases between them. CDR1 is MRHNA and CDR2 is SNTAGT in the germline V gene. The CDR3 length is 13 residues. In DNA, the CDR3 is TGTGCCAGCAGTACGGGGCACAACTATGGCTACACCCTC. It encodes CASSTGHNYGYTL.

This clonotype occurred once. This chain links TRBV10-3 with TRBJ1-2; D gene uncertain. This CDR3 region has 17 residues. The V end was cut by 0 bases, the J end by 0 bases, with 14 bases between. Germline V gene sequence: CDR1 ENHRY, CDR2 SYGVKD. CDR3 residues: CAISESPYSGANYGYTF. DNA of the CDR3: TGTGCCATCAGTGAGTCACCCTACTCTGGGGCTAACTATGGCTACACCTTC.

J is TRBJ2-3 and V is TRBV20-1; 7 bases are a match to TRBD2. In germline, CDR1 is DFQATT, CDR2 SNEGSKA (reference sequence). With V trimmed by 4 bases and J by 2 bases, 3 bases remained unmatched. This CDR3 contains 13 residues. The CDR3 here is CSATSGLTDTQYF. In DNA, the CDR3 is TGCAGTGCTACTAGCGGACTCACAGATACGCAGTATTTT.

This clonotype was observed many times. This chain links TRBV7-2 with TRBJ2-7; 9 bases agree with TRBD2. CDR3 length equals 15 residues. Unmatched junction bases numbered 7, after V lost 5 bases and J lost 2 bases. Per the germline V gene, CDR1 is SGHTA and CDR2 is FQGNSA. This chain's CDR3 is CASSIETSGTYEQYF. Here the CDR3 DNA reads TGTGCCAGCAGCATAGAGACTAGCGGTACCTACGAGCAGTACTTC. The entire variable domain, with the rest obtained from reference TRBV7-2 and TRBJ2-7, is as follows: GAGVSQSPSNKVTEKGKDVELRCDPISGHTALYWYRQSLGQGLEFLIYFQGNSAPDKSGLPSDRFSAERTGGSVSTLTIQRTQQEDSAVYLCASSIETSGTYEQYFGPGTRLTVT.

The chain couples TRBV6-1 to TRBJ2-2, with D tentatively TRBD1 (6 bases). CDR3 length: 16 residues. Germline CDR1 and CDR2: MNHNS and SASEGT. The germline V and J ends were trimmed by 4 bases and 1 base, with 13 bases remaining between them. The CDR3: CASSAMGTMNTGELFF. In DNA form, the CDR3 reads TGTGCCAGCAGTGCTATGGGGACAATGAACACCGGGGAGCTGTTTTTT.

In its sample, this clonotype was seen many times. The rearrangement links TRBV24-1 to TRBJ1-1, with TRBD1 matching over 8 bases. The germline CDR1 and CDR2 sequences are KGHDR and SFDVKD. V shed 9 bases, J shed 2 bases, and the junction held 10 bases outside the gene matches. CDR3 length equals 15 residues. CDR3 amino acids: CATRDQTGANTEAFF. In DNA, the CDR3 is TGTGCCACCCGGGACCAGACAGGGGCCAACACTGAAGCTTTCTTT.

This clonotype was recorded a few times. The chain is built from TRBV13 and TRBJ2-7; possible D gene TRBD1, 7 bases. The germline gives CDR1 PRHDT, CDR2 FYEKMQ (reference sequence). Deletions cut 5 bases from V and 2 bases from J, with 13 bases between. The CDR3 is 14 residues long. The CDR3 coding sequence is TGTGCCAGCAGCCCTGCGGGACAGACCTACGAGCAGTACTTC. As protein: CASSPAGQTYEQYF.

This clonotype was counted ten times or more. V and J are TRBV20-1 and TRBJ2-5; perhaps TRBD2 as D (5 bases). Deletions cut 5 bases from V and 5 bases from J, with 18 bases between. CDR3 size: 14 residues. Germline CDR1 reads DFQATT; CDR2 reads SNEGSKA (reference sequence). Here the CDR3 DNA reads TGCAGTGCTCCAACTAGTTCTCTTGGGGAGACCCAGTACTTC. This sequence encodes CSAPTSSLGETQYF.

The chain recombines TRBV6-6 with TRBJ2-6; TRBD1 aligns across 8 bases. V lost 5 bases, J lost 0 bases, and 15 bases stayed unmatched. The CDR3 is made up of 20 amino acids. CDR1 and CDR2 (germline): MNHNY, SVGAGI (reference sequence). CDR3 loop: CASSEAEDRAPDSGANVLTF. CDR3 sequence (DNA): TGTGCCAGCAGTGAAGCTGAGGACAGGGCCCCGGACTCTGGGGCCAACGTCCTGACTTTC.

Turning to this clonotype: Because the CDR3 is missing its conserved closing phenylalanine or tryptophan, this is likely a read error. V is TRBV7-2 and J is TRBJ2-7, with unresolved D. In germline, CDR1 is SGHTA, CDR2 FQGNSA. The CDR3 runs to 13 residues. The CDR3 sequence: CASSLAASCEQYS. The CDR3 coding sequence is TGTGCCAGCAGCTTAGCTGCGTCCTGCGAGCAGTACTCC.

This clonotype was seen only once. In this CDR3 the conserved last residue, phenylalanine or tryptophan, is missing, so a read error is likely. Because the CDR3's place on the DNA is in doubt, the DNA is left out and the CDR3 is given as listed by TCRdb. V gene TRBV24-1 combines with J gene TRBJ1-4. Germline CDR1 and CDR2: KGHDR and SFDVKD. The CDR3 length equals 9 residues, ends included. The CDR3: CATSDLIFA.

CDR3 sequence (DNA): TGTGCCAGCAGTGATATAGGGGGCGGTTATCAGCCCCAGCATTTT. It specifies CASSDIGGGYQPQHF. This chain connects TRBV2 to TRBJ1-5; TRBD1 matches 7 bases. CDR1 and CDR2 from the germline V gene are SNHLY and FYNNEI. V lost 3 bases, J lost 5 bases, and 7 bases stayed unmatched. CDR3 length equals 15 residues.

The table lists this clonotype with many counts. This chain uses TRBV5-8 with TRBJ1-1; tentatively, D is TRBD1 (6 bases). Germline lookup yields CDR1 SGHTS and CDR2 YDEGEE. Trimming shortened V by 0 bases and J by 6 bases, and 6 bases separated the two germline ends. The CDR3 is made up of 12 amino acids. The CDR3 here is CASSLEGAEAFF. In nucleotides, the CDR3 is TGTGCCAGCAGCTTGGAGGGGGCTGAAGCTTTCTTT.

The chain is built from TRBV7-8 and TRBJ1-5; D unclear. This CDR3 is 11 amino acids long. Germline values: CDR1 SGHVS, CDR2 FQNEAQ. The V end lost 2 bases, the J end lost 11 bases, and 7 bases lay between the germline ends. The CDR3 DNA reads TGTGCCAGCAGCTTACAGGCCGCCCAGCATTTT. This translates into CASSLQAAQHF.

This clonotype has a handful of counts. The rearrangement joins TRBV2 to TRBJ2-7; possibly TRBD1 for D (5 bases). V lost 2 bases and J lost 0, with 8 bases in between. Germline V gene sequence: CDR1 SNHLY, CDR2 FYNNEI. The CDR3 length is 14 residues. The CDR3 nucleotides are TGTGCCAGCAGTGAAAGTCAGGGCTCCTACGAGCAGTACTTC. Translation: CASSESQGSYEQYF.